Given below is one T cell receptor (beta chain) in context. Its antigen remains unidentified. Described time point: week 11, during vaccination. Topical imiquimod was applied with each vaccine dose, which held 300 ug of mutant IDH1 20-mer peptide. TCRdb keeps only in-frame clones here, not all; method: immunoSEQ multiplex PCR. The sample holds about 25,000 clones, around 70% seen once. The sample is drawn from a study of a mutant IDH1 vaccine in newly diagnosed glioma. On the study more broadly: Initiation of the vaccine course occurred 4-6 weeks after radiotherapy alone, or alongside temozolomide cycles. Patients previously underwent radiotherapy, temozolomide, or both, and most underwent both.

Germline values: CDR1 KGHSH, CDR2 LQKENI. The CDR3 has 14 residues. The V segment lost 8 bases and the J segment 4 bases; nucleotides outside the gene matches: 8. The material was peripheral blood mononuclear cells (PBMCs), obtained from a glioma patient whose treatment included an IDH1 peptide vaccine. The chain recombines TRBV18 with TRBJ1-1; 9 bases are shared with TRBD1. This TCR derives from a man aged 18 to 35 with glioma. Some clones in this sample may be carry-over from other donors' samples. The CDR3 region has the DNA TGTGCCAGCGGAGAACAGGGGGCGCGCACTGAAGCTTTCTTT. It encodes CASGEQGARTEAFF.